This T cell receptor (beta chain) originates from a study of Tregs in tolerant kidney transplant recipients. Generated by immunoSEQ multiplex PCR, the TCRdb table keeps only in-frame clones and is missing some. The data show under 300,000 clones, around 81% seen once. The table lists this clone with a few counts. In germline, CDR1 is SNHLY, CDR2 FYNNEI. This CDR3 has 13 amino acids. V shed 4 bases and J shed 1 base, with 7 bases lying between them. The V and J genes are TRBV2 and TRBJ1-1; no clear D gene. Source material: CD4+ T cells from blood. This receptor was taken from a human donor in good health. DNA for the CDR3: TGTGCCAGCAGTGCCAGGCAGAACACTGAAGCTTTCTTT. It codes for CASSARQNTEAFF.